This T cell receptor (beta chain) was captured by sequencing in a study of beta chain features in type 1 diabetes. Points from the study as a whole: Patients showed naive, central memory and Treg TCRB repertoires that appeared more similar than those of healthy donors. Moderate yet significant TCRB CDR3 shortening was seen in Type 1 diabetes patients in all four CD4+ subsets.

As every portion of the isolated RNA was reverse transcribed, the sequencing read expressed TCRB transcripts. The assay was immunoSEQ multiplex PCR, and TCRdb's table has in-frame clones only and misses some. Of under 850,000 clones listed, roughly 13% are singletons. The CDR3 runs to 16 residues. CDR1 SGDLS and CDR2 YYNGEE come from the germline V gene. V lost 0 bases to trimming and J lost 4 bases, with 16 bases between them. About this clone itself: Its specificity is not known.

Sequencing input: naive CD4+ T cells from blood. The receptor's source is a young man with type 1 diabetes. This chain joins TRBV9 and TRBJ2-5; a possible D gene is TRBD1 (5 bases). CDR3 residues: CASSVGAGWSRETQYF. CDR3 nucleotides: TGTGCCAGCAGCGTAGGGGCAGGGTGGTCAAGAGAGACCCAGTACTTC.